A selection of T cell receptor beta chains follows, all from one sample in a study of blood T cells in healthy people across ages. In TCRdb, the 5' RACE reads were re-called with MiXCR into one record per CDR3 protein. The repertoire has around 700,000 distinct CDR3 sequences, 20% to 30% of them found once; the top ten carry just under 9.5%. This same sample was also part of a study on T cells of mothers and their children.

Material: blood. The receptors stem from a boy younger than 18 in good health. Both conserved end residues are part of each CDR3. D genes are given only for firm matches. Not all rows give a size; the values are once, few, many and, for expanded clones, a class.

J gene	D gene	clone size	V gene	CDR3 protein	CDR3 DNA
TRBJ2-2	TRBD1	few	TRBV28	CASSPNPGQGAFVNPGELFF	TGTGCCAGCAGTCCCAACCCGGGACAGGGGGCATTCGTCAACCCCGGGGAGCTGTTTTTT
TRBJ2-5	.	.	TRBV7-2	CASSAFGVETQYF	TGTGCCAGCAGCGCCTTCGGGGTAGAGACCCAGTACTTC
TRBJ2-1	TRBD2	few	TRBV28	CASKNSGRADNEQFF	TGTGCCAGTAAAAACAGCGGGAGGGCCGACAATGAGCAGTTCTTC
TRBJ2-7	TRBD1	.	TRBV6-5	CASSYPGTGVYEQYF	TGTGCCAGCAGTTACCCCGGGACAGGGGTCTACGAGCAGTACTTC
TRBJ1-5	TRBD1	.	TRBV4-1	CASSQHDRDDQPQHF	TGCGCCAGCAGCCAACACGACAGGGACGATCAGCCCCAGCATTTT
TRBJ2-5	TRBD2	.	TRBV7-9	CASSLGLAREQYF	TGTGCCAGCAGTTTGGGTCTAGCGCGGGAGCAGTACTTC
TRBJ2-7	.	.	TRBV4-1	CASSQDRDRISYEQYF	TGCGCCAGCAGCCAAGATCGAGACAGGATCTCCTACGAGCAGTACTTC
TRBJ2-5	.	.	TRBV7-8	CASSLAWGIGETQYF	TGTGCCAGCAGCTTAGCGTGGGGGATCGGGGAGACCCAGTACTTC
TRBJ1-2	.	few	TRBV4-3	CASSQVGGDGYTF	TGCGCCAGCAGCCAAGTGGGGGGCGATGGCTACACCTTC
TRBJ2-6	.	.	TRBV29-1	CSVGDRGSGANALTF	TGCAGCGTTGGAGACAGAGGCTCTGGGGCCAACGCCCTGACTTTC
TRBJ2-1	TRBD2	.	TRBV4-1	CASSQIAGGPFDEQFF	TGCGCCAGCAGCCAAATAGCGGGAGGGCCTTTTGATGAGCAGTTCTTC
TRBJ2-7	.	.	TRBV20-1	CSARQIQGYEQYF	TGCAGTGCTAGACAGATTCAAGGGTACGAGCAGTACTTC
TRBJ2-5	.	.	TRBV5-1	CASSFVTVEETQYF	TGCGCCAGCAGCTTTGTAACCGTAGAAGAGACCCAGTACTTC
TRBJ2-5	TRBD2	.	TRBV7-9	CASSPTGGRRLEETQYF	TGTGCCAGCAGCCCGACGGGGGGGCGCAGGTTAGAGGAGACCCAGTACTTC
TRBJ2-1	TRBD2	.	TRBV12-3/TRBV12-4	CASSLVIAGGSYEQFF	TGTGCCAGCAGTTTAGTTATAGCGGGGGGGTCCTATGAGCAGTTCTTC
TRBJ2-7	.	.	TRBV12-5	CASGLGGAYEQYF	TGTGCTAGTGGTTTGGGCGGAGCGTACGAGCAGTACTTC
TRBJ2-5	.	many	TRBV4-3	CASSQDTSRETQYF	TGCGCCAGCAGCCAAGATACATCTCGGGAGACCCAGTACTTC
TRBJ2-5	.	few	TRBV12-3/TRBV12-4	CASTDRDTGVTQYF	TGTGCCAGCACCGACCGGGACACTGGGGTTACCCAGTACTTC
TRBJ2-5	.	.	TRBV20-1	CSAGGDRQGWETQYF	TGCAGTGCTGGGGGGGATAGACAGGGATGGGAGACCCAGTACTTC
TRBJ2-3	.	few	TRBV9	CASSVDGTVWGPSTDTQYF	TGTGCCAGCAGCGTAGATGGAACGGTGTGGGGGCCCAGCACAGATACGCAGTATTTT
TRBJ2-7	.	.	TRBV19	CASSVNNPYEQYF	TGTGCCAGTAGTGTTAACAATCCCTACGAGCAGTACTTC
TRBJ2-1	TRBD1	.	TRBV5-1	CASSTGEEVYNEQFF	TGCGCCAGCAGTACAGGGGAAGAGGTTTACAATGAGCAGTTCTTC
TRBJ2-7	.	.	TRBV7-2	CASSWDLSYEQYF	TGTGCCAGCAGCTGGGACCTATCCTACGAGCAGTACTTC
TRBJ2-5	TRBD1	.	TRBV5-1	CASSLFPSSGTGDLQETQYF	TGCGCCAGCAGCTTGTTCCCTTCGAGCGGGACAGGGGACCTCCAAGAGACCCAGTACTTC
TRBJ2-3	.	.	TRBV29-1	CSAEDRDPKGDTQYF	TGCAGCGCCGAGGACCGGGATCCTAAGGGTGATACGCAGTATTTT
TRBJ2-5	.	.	TRBV7-9	CASSPGGGFVETQYF	TGTGCCAGCAGCCCGGGAGGGGGCTTCGTGGAGACCCAGTACTTC
TRBJ2-7	TRBD2	few	TRBV20-1	CSAPGLAGYYEQYF	TGCAGTGCCCCGGGACTAGCGGGTTACTACGAGCAGTACTTC
TRBJ2-5	.	.	TRBV29-1	CSAKSGLLQYF	TGCAGCGCCAAAAGCGGACTTTTACAGTACTTC
TRBJ2-5	.	.	TRBV20-1	CSARGAGVYQETQYF	TGCAGTGCTAGGGGGGCAGGGGTTTACCAAGAGACCCAGTACTTC
TRBJ2-5	.	many	TRBV2	CASSDPGGQTQYF	TGTGCCAGCAGTGATCCGGGCGGGCAGACCCAGTACTTC
TRBJ1-6	.	.	TRBV12-3/TRBV12-4	CASSFSVGNPLHF	TGTGCCAGCAGTTTTTCGGTTGGGAACCCCCTCCACTTT
TRBJ2-5	.	.	TRBV2	CASSGSEKETQYF	TGTGCCAGCAGTGGTTCCGAGAAGGAGACCCAGTACTTC
TRBJ1-1	.	few	TRBV7-9	CASSYTGAEAFF	TGTGCCAGCAGCTATACTGGGGCTGAAGCTTTCTTT
TRBJ1-2	TRBD1	few	TRBV20-1	CSSSGGLYGYTF	TGCAGCTCCTCAGGGGGCCTTTATGGCTACACCTTC
TRBJ2-7	.	once	TRBV6-5	CASSSLLGGRPHEQYF	TGTGCCAGCAGTTCGCTATTAGGAGGCCGCCCCCACGAGCAGTACTTC
TRBJ1-3	.	few	TRBV7-9	CASSLVSRDTIYF	TGTGCCAGCAGCTTAGTTTCCAGGGACACCATATATTTT
TRBJ1-1	.	few	TRBV6-5	CASIGSVTEAFF	TGTGCCAGCATTGGGTCGGTCACTGAAGCTTTCTTT
TRBJ2-7	TRBD1	.	TRBV9	CASSGGTGHYEQYF	TGTGCCAGCAGCGGGGGGACAGGCCACTACGAGCAGTACTTC
TRBJ2-2	.	.	TRBV6-5	CASRFETNTGELFF	TGTGCCAGCAGATTCGAAACGAACACCGGGGAGCTGTTTTTT
TRBJ2-7	.	.	TRBV19	CASSIIRAEQYF	TGTGCCAGTAGTATTATCCGAGCCGAGCAGTACTTC
TRBJ2-3	TRBD2	.	TRBV5-1	CASSLEPGLAGTSDTQYF	TGCGCCAGCAGCTTGGAGCCGGGACTAGCGGGAACATCAGATACGCAGTATTTT
TRBJ2-1	.	.	TRBV4-1	CASSQAVGSSYNEQFF	TGCGCCAGCAGCCAAGCGGTAGGCAGCTCCTACAATGAGCAGTTCTTC
TRBJ2-3	TRBD1	few	TRBV2	CASKTGLTDTQYF	TGTGCCAGCAAGACAGGGCTCACAGATACGCAGTATTTT
TRBJ1-1	.	.	TRBV5-1	CASSQGTKGTEAFF	TGCGCCAGCAGCCAAGGAACGAAGGGCACTGAAGCTTTCTTT
TRBJ1-3	.	many	TRBV27	CASSGGLSGNTIYF	TGTGCCAGCAGTGGGGGCCTCTCTGGAAACACCATATATTTT
TRBJ1-2	.	.	TRBV29-1	CSVPSSAGFSNYGYTF	TGCAGCGTTCCAAGCAGCGCAGGATTTTCTAACTATGGCTACACCTTC
TRBJ1-1	TRBD1	few	TRBV27	CASSLYRGSTEAFF	TGTGCCAGCAGTCTTTACAGGGGCTCGACTGAAGCTTTCTTT
TRBJ2-2	.	once	TRBV27	CASSLYQGLSTGELFF	TGTGCCAGCAGTTTATACCAGGGCCTGAGCACCGGGGAGCTGTTTTTT
TRBJ2-5	TRBD2	.	TRBV7-2	CASSRGLAGGIQETQYF	TGTGCCAGCAGCCGCGGACTAGCGGGAGGCATCCAAGAGACCCAGTACTTC
TRBJ2-2	TRBD1	few	TRBV5-6	CASSRLDRVATGELFF	TGTGCCAGCAGCCGACTGGACAGGGTGGCAACCGGGGAGCTGTTTTTT
TRBJ2-5	.	many	TRBV25-1	CASSWSNRGETQYF	TGTGCCAGCAGTTGGTCTAACCGGGGAGAGACCCAGTACTTC
TRBJ1-2	.	.	TRBV6-6	CASWVEDYGYTF	TGTGCCAGCTGGGTGGAGGACTATGGCTACACCTTC
TRBJ1-4	.	.	TRBV6-5	CASSSRVPNEKLFF	TGTGCCAGCAGTTCCCGGGTCCCCAATGAAAAACTGTTTTTT
TRBJ2-1	.	.	TRBV4-1	CASSQAKGSYNEQFF	TGCGCCAGCAGCCAAGCGAAGGGCTCCTACAATGAGCAGTTCTTC
TRBJ2-3	.	few	TRBV20-1	CSVPLGTDTQYF	TGCAGTGTCCCACTGGGGACAGATACGCAGTATTTT
TRBJ2-7	.	.	TRBV28	CASNRMAGNYEQYF	TGTGCCAGCAATAGGATGGCGGGGAACTACGAGCAGTACTTC
TRBJ2-7	.	few	TRBV10-3	CAISEGSYEQYF	TGTGCCATCAGTGAGGGGTCCTACGAGCAGTACTTC